The 28 T cell receptor beta chains presented below share a single source sample, sequenced in a study of CD8 T cells in Susac syndrome. An amount of RNA that ranged from roughly 0.45 to 1 ug was reverse transcribed with random hexamers. TCRdb recomputed calls from the immunoSEQ multiplex PCR reads with MiXCR, one row per CDR3 protein. The sample lists about 180,000 distinct CDR3 sequences; 90% to 96% were seen once. The sample consisted of CD4+ T cells from PBMCs. The receptors come from a human donor with multiple sclerosis.

The rearrangement uses TRBV27 and TRBJ2-7; D unclear. Trimming shortened V by 6 bases and J by 3 bases, and 12 bases separated the two germline ends. Per the germline V gene, CDR1 is MNHEY and CDR2 is SMNVEV (reference sequence). This CDR3 has 13 residues. CDR3: CASSLASYYEQYF. The CDR3 DNA reads as TGTGCCAGCAGCCTTGCCAGCTACTACGAGCAGTACTTC.

The chain is built from TRBV30 and TRBJ1-1; D gene ambiguous. The CDR3 consists of 12 residues. Trimming pared 1 base from V and 5 bases from J, leaving 8 bases between. Germline V gene lookup returns CDR1 GTSNPN and CDR2 SVGIG (reference sequence). In nucleotides, the CDR3 is TGTGCCTGGAGTGCCCGAGGGACTGAAGCTTTCTTT. It translates to CAWSARGTEAFF.

The chain couples TRBV5-4 to TRBJ2-7, with D possibly being TRBD1 (6 bases). V lost 4 bases to trimming and J lost 6 bases, with 14 bases between them. From germline, CDR1 is SGHNT and CDR2 YYREEE (reference sequence). The CDR3 is made up of 13 amino acids. Written as DNA, the CDR3 is TGTGCCAGCAGCACAACCACAGGGACCGAGCAGTACTTC. It specifies CASSTTTGTEQYF.

The CDR3 coding sequence is TGTGCCAGCAGTTCGCCCTCACGAAGCGGCTCCTACGAGCAGTACTTC. Its protein product is CASSSPSRSGSYEQYF. This chain uses TRBV6-5 with TRBJ2-7; TRBD2 is a possible D gene (5 bases). The CDR3 length is 16 residues. V was pared by 4 bases and J by 0 bases, with 16 bases between. Germline V CDR1 and CDR2: MNHEY, SVGAGI.

The chain carries TRBV9 and TRBJ1-1; D gene ambiguous. V lost 3 bases to trimming and J lost 1 base, with 16 bases between them. The CDR3 runs 16 residues. Germline CDR1 is SGDLS and CDR2 is YYNGEE. DNA of the CDR3: TGTGCCAGCAGCGGAGGCCCTGGGGTATGGAACACTGAAGCTTTCTTT. Translation gives CASSGGPGVWNTEAFF.

The V gene is TRBV6-5, the J gene TRBJ2-7; a possible D gene is TRBD1 (5 bases). V was cut by 6 bases and J by 5 bases, with 14 bases left in between. Germline-derived CDR1 and CDR2 are MNHEY and SVGAGI. The CDR3 has 13 amino acids. This CDR3 reads CASRSDSTNEQYF. The CDR3 coding sequence is TGTGCCAGCAGGTCCGACAGTACCAACGAGCAGTACTTC.

There are a few counts of this clonotype. This chain links TRBV28 with TRBJ2-6; D may be TRBD1 (5 bases). Germline V gene sequence: CDR1 MDHEN, CDR2 SYDVKM. Trimming removed 5 bases at V and 0 bases at J, with 8 bases between. The CDR3 runs 15 residues. This CDR3 is CASSPQGSGANVLTF. For the CDR3, the DNA is TGTGCCAGCAGTCCTCAGGGCTCTGGGGCCAACGTCCTGACTTTC.

The chain carries TRBV7-6 and TRBJ1-1; no definite D call. Per the germline V gene, CDR1 is SGHVS and CDR2 is FNYEAQ. This CDR3 is 14 amino acids long. V was cut by 5 bases and J by 1 base, with 11 bases left in between. The CDR3 protein is CASSADPENTEAFF. CDR3 DNA: TGTGCCAGCAGCGCCGACCCCGAGAACACTGAAGCTTTCTTT. The complete variable domain, with remaining parts taken from reference TRBV7-6 and TRBJ1-1, reads GAGVSQSPRYKVTKRGQDVALRCDPISGHVSLYWYRQALGQGPEFLTYFNYEAQQDKSGLPNDRFSAERPEGSISTLTIQRTEQRDSAMYRCASSADPENTEAFFGQGTRLTVV.

This chain links TRBV7-9 with TRBJ1-5; 8 bases map to TRBD1. J was trimmed by 7 bases and V by 5 bases; bases with no gene match: 10. Germline assignment: CDR1 SEHNR and CDR2 FQNEAQ (reference sequence). The CDR3 contains 15 residues. The CDR3 DNA reads TGTGCCAGCAGCCCCCGTGCAGGGGGCGGGCAGCCCCAGCATTTT. As protein: CASSPRAGGGQPQHF.

The chain couples TRBV29-1 to TRBJ1-2; D remains ambiguous. Germline V gene sequence: CDR1 SQVTM, CDR2 ANQGSEA. V was shortened by 0 bases and J by 8 bases, with 10 bases between the two germline ends. The CDR3 contains 12 residues. CDR3: CSVEDHSWGYTF. DNA for the CDR3: TGCAGCGTTGAAGATCACAGCTGGGGCTACACCTTC.

The chain employs TRBV2 and TRBJ2-5; 11 bases align to TRBD2. The V gene end was trimmed by 3 bases and the J gene end by 5 bases; junction bases not matched to a gene: 5. The CDR3 sequence is 15 residues long. Germline V gives CDR1 SNHLY, CDR2 FYNNEI. CDR3 in DNA: TGTGCCAGCAGTGATAGCGGGGGGGCCTGGGAGACCCAGTACTTC. Protein product: CASSDSGGAWETQYF.

This sequence joins TRBV3-1 and TRBJ2-7, with no clear D. Deletions cut 2 bases from V and 5 bases from J, with 4 bases between. The germline CDR1 and CDR2 sequences are LGHDT and YNNKEL (reference sequence). This CDR3 has 11 amino acids. The CDR3 region is CASSQSDEQYF. DNA for the CDR3: TGTGCCAGCAGCCAATCGGACGAGCAGTACTTC.

This clonotype was seen a handful of times. The chain is built from TRBV20-1 and TRBJ1-5, with D unresolved. The CDR3 spans 13 residues. Germline V gene lookup returns CDR1 DFQATT and CDR2 SNEGSKA (reference sequence). With 0 bases removed from V and 5 bases from J, the gap between germline ends came to 8 bases. The CDR3 loop is CSARDLRDQPQHF. The CDR3 region has the DNA TGCAGTGCTAGAGATTTACGAGATCAGCCCCAGCATTTT.

The chain employs TRBV29-1 and TRBJ2-7, with 7 positions matching TRBD1. The CDR3 length is 12 residues. Trimming at V came to 5 bases and at J to 4 bases, leaving 5 bases not matched to a gene. The germline V gene has CDR1 SQVTM and CDR2 ANQGSEA. CDR3 in DNA: TGCAGCGTTAAGACAGGGCCATACGAGCAGTACTTC. Translation: CSVKTGPYEQYF.

The genes are TRBV6-5 and TRBJ2-7; D may correspond to TRBD1 or TRBD2 (5 bases each). The CDR3 loop spans 15 amino acids. The ends were cut back, 5 bases at V and 1 base at J, with 15 bases in the middle. CDR1 and CDR2 from the germline V gene are MNHEY and SVGAGI. The CDR3 protein is CASSHTGTPSYEQYF. The CDR3 nucleotides read TGTGCCAGCAGTCACACCGGGACCCCTTCCTACGAGCAGTACTTC.

The chain joins TRBV29-1 to TRBJ2-7, with 8 positions matching TRBD2. CDR1 is SQVTM and CDR2 is ANQGSEA in the germline V gene. Germline trimming cut 1 base from V and 0 bases from J; bases unmatched to any gene: 5. This CDR3 region has 15 residues. This chain's CDR3 is CSVEALAGSSYEQYF. In DNA, the CDR3 is TGCAGCGTTGAAGCGTTAGCGGGGAGCTCCTACGAGCAGTACTTC.

The chain recombines TRBV30 with TRBJ1-1; D call uncertain. In germline, CDR1 is GTSNPN, CDR2 SVGIG (reference sequence). The V and J ends lost 5 bases and 5 bases respectively, with 6 bases between them. There are 10 residues in the CDR3. CDR3 nucleotides: TGTGCCTGGGGGTGGACTGAAGCTTTCTTT. Its protein is CAWGWTEAFF.

The V call is TRBV12-5, the J call TRBJ2-3, with a tentative D call TRBD1 (6 bases). The CDR3 spans 15 residues. Germline CDR1 reads LGHNT; CDR2 reads FRNRAP. Between the trimmed V and J ends, which lost 3 bases and 4 bases, there was a span of 14 bases. CDR3 amino acids: CASGFGQYVADTQYF. The CDR3 DNA sequence: TGTGCTAGTGGTTTCGGACAGTACGTTGCAGATACGCAGTATTTT.

The CDR3 DNA reads TGTGCCAGCAGTTACCGACAGGGCCGTGCCGGAGGATGGGTGAACACTGAAGCTTTCTTT. Amino acid sequence: CASSYRQGRAGGWVNTEAFF. J is TRBJ1-1 and V is TRBV6-5, with 7 bases aligning to TRBD1. This CDR3 has 20 amino acids. V lost 2 bases and J lost 0; bases outside the gene matches: 18. CDR1 is MNHEY, CDR2 SVGAGI, per germline.

J is TRBJ1-5 and V is TRBV7-9; perhaps TRBD1 as D (5 bases). The length of the CDR3 is 13 residues. CDR1 and CDR2 from the germline V gene are SEHNR and FQNEAQ (reference sequence). Trimming removed 5 bases from V and 5 bases from J, with 10 bases in between. CDR3 loop: CASSPGVDQPQHF. CDR3 bases: TGTGCCAGCAGCCCGGGGGTGGATCAGCCCCAGCATTTT.

This sequence joins TRBV2 and TRBJ1-2, with a tentative D call TRBD1 (5 bases). The V end was cut by 8 bases, the J end by 0 bases, with 16 bases between. The CDR3 runs 15 residues. Germline V lookup: CDR1 SNHLY, CDR2 FYNNEI. The CDR3 region has the DNA TGTGCCAGCGGTCTGGGGGGGAACGCTAACTATGGCTACACCTTC. It yields the protein CASGLGGNANYGYTF.

The chain uses TRBV2 and TRBJ2-1; tentatively, D is TRBD1 (5 bases). The CDR3 extends over 13 amino acids. Trimming removed 6 bases at V and 4 bases at J, with 10 bases between. Per germline, CDR1 SNHLY and CDR2 FYNNEI. CDR3 DNA: TGTGCCAGCAGAGGGGTTCCTTACAATGAGCAGTTCTTC. This translates into CASRGVPYNEQFF.

Here the CDR3 reads CAWSVRQNSNQPQHF. CDR3 sequence (DNA): TGTGCCTGGAGTGTACGACAGAATAGCAATCAGCCCCAGCATTTT. The chain employs TRBV30 and TRBJ1-5, with D tentatively TRBD1 (5 bases). The CDR3 is 15 amino acids. Trimming took 0 bases from V and 0 from J, leaving 9 bases between them. Germline V gives CDR1 GTSNPN, CDR2 SVGIG (reference sequence). Variable domain in full (rest from reference TRBV30 and TRBJ1-5): SQTIHQWPATLVQPVGSPLSLECTVEGTSNPNLYWYRQAAGRGLQLLFYSVGIGQISSEVPQNLSASRPQDRQFILSSKKLLLSDSGFYLCAWSVRQNSNQPQHFGDGTRLSIL.

The genes are TRBV3-1 and TRBJ1-3; D not certain. V was cut by 1 base and J by 4 bases, with 17 bases left in between. The CDR3 has 17 amino acids. CDR1 and CDR2 (germline): LGHDT, YNNKEL (reference sequence). The chain's CDR3 is CASSQVRRSDLGNTIYF. Written as DNA, the CDR3 is TGTGCCAGCAGCCAAGTACGACGCTCGGACTTAGGAAACACCATATATTTT.

The gene calls are TRBV30 and TRBJ1-1; TRBD1 might be the D (6 bases). CDR1 is GTSNPN and CDR2 is SVGIG in the germline V gene (reference sequence). Deletions cut 4 bases from V and 5 bases from J, with 23 bases between. This CDR3 spans 16 amino acids. In DNA form, the CDR3 reads TGTGCCTGGACAAGGGTCGTAGGGGGAGTGGAGACTGAAGCTTTCTTT. It specifies CAWTRVVGGVETEAFF.

As concerns this clonotype: The junction does not match germline at one end; this may be a read error. This chain links TRBV7-7 with TRBJ2-1; D gene ambiguous. Germline V gene lookup returns CDR1 SSHAT and CDR2 FNYEAQ (reference sequence). The CDR3 sequence is 13 residues long. The CDR3: CASSSGRDNEQFF. The CDR3 DNA is TGTGCTAGCAGCTCCGGACGGGACAATGAGCAGTTCTTC. The full variable domain, in which reference TRBV7-7 and TRBJ2-1 provide the parts outside the CDR3, is GAGVSQSPRYKVTKRGQDVTLRCDPISSHATLYWYQQALGQGPEFLTYFNYEAQPDKSGLPSDRFSAERPEGSISTLTIQRTEQRDSAMYRCASSSGRDNEQFFGPGTRLTVL.

This rearrangement joins TRBV2 to TRBJ1-5, with 9 positions matching TRBD1. The CDR3 has 13 amino acids. Germline trimming cut 7 bases from V and 5 bases from J; bases unmatched to any gene: 3. Germline CDR1 and CDR2: SNHLY and FYNNEI. The CDR3 reads CASMGDRDQPQHF. In nucleotides, the CDR3 is TGTGCCAGCATGGGGGACAGGGATCAGCCCCAGCATTTT. Using reference TRBV2 and TRBJ1-5 for the parts outside the CDR3, the full variable domain is EPEVTQTPSHQVTQMGQEVILRCVPISNHLYFYWYRQILGQKVEFLVSFYNNEISEKSEIFDDQFSVERPDGSNFTLKIRSTKLEDSAMYFCASMGDRDQPQHFGDGTRLSIL.

The V gene is TRBV19, the J gene TRBJ1-2; 10 bases are shared with TRBD1. V lost 6 bases and J lost 6; bases outside the gene matches: 4. There are 13 residues in the CDR3. Germline V gene sequence: CDR1 LNHDA, CDR2 SQIVND (reference sequence). This chain's CDR3 is CASSRGQGNGYTF. The CDR3 DNA reads as TGTGCCAGTAGCAGGGGACAGGGGAATGGCTACACCTTC.